Listed below are T cell receptor beta chains from one sample, sequenced in a study of response to subunit inactivated influenza vaccine. TCRdb independently ran MiXCR on the RT-PCR reads; one entry per CDR3 protein. The profile shows around 480,000 distinct CDR3 sequences, roughly 9.7% of them singletons. The source material was PBMCs from blood, sampled about 6 weeks after vaccination. These receptors originate from a man aged 50 to 59 who received an inactivated influenza vaccine. Both conserved end residues are part of each CDR3.

V gene	J gene	CDR3 protein
TRBV6-5	TRBJ2-5	CASSYSDRRETQYF
TRBV5-1	TRBJ2-1	CASSTIAGNWNEHFF
TRBV28	TRBJ2-7	CASTSIAGDEQYF
TRBV29-1	TRBJ2-1	CSVERGVDEQFF
TRBV28	TRBJ2-6	CAIPSGRALSSGANVLTF
TRBV12-3/TRBV12-4	TRBJ1-4	CASSLRVGKLFF
TRBV5-6	TRBJ2-1	CASSLMTGGSYNEQFF
TRBV7-8	TRBJ1-1	CASSLVGEFTEAFF
TRBV27	TRBJ2-7	CASSLWGPQYEQYF
TRBV5-1	TRBJ2-2	CASSPGTSDTGELFF
TRBV12-3/TRBV12-4	TRBJ2-1	CASSSNDRLSYNEQFF
TRBV12-3/TRBV12-4	TRBJ1-5	CASSPFDSNQPQHF
TRBV27	TRBJ2-1	CASSLFGGRPSYNEQFF
TRBV6-2/TRBV6-3	TRBJ2-1	CASSPWGGLAGLEQFF
TRBV18	TRBJ2-3	CASTGVDTQYF
TRBV12-3/TRBV12-4	TRBJ2-4	CASSFGGPNIQYF
TRBV3-1	TRBJ2-1	CASSQDGRSYNEQFF
TRBV12-3/TRBV12-4	TRBJ2-3	CASSIGASGAITDTQYF
TRBV6-2/TRBV6-3	TRBJ2-5	CASSLFGQETQYF
TRBV7-9	TRBJ2-3	CASTSVPDTQYF
TRBV5-1	TRBJ2-5	CASSPQGGIAGETQYF
TRBV20-1	TRBJ1-5	CSAVEGSGPQHF
TRBV12-3/TRBV12-4	TRBJ1-3	CASSSVVGTIYF
TRBV12-3/TRBV12-4	TRBJ2-2	CASTQYRDATGELFF
TRBV29-1	TRBJ2-1	CSVSWRGLEQFF
TRBV4-1	TRBJ1-2	CASSQGDRGGYTF
TRBV18	TRBJ2-1	CASSPPEGNEQFF
TRBV19	TRBJ2-7	CASRRTALSYEQYF
TRBV6-5	TRBJ1-3	CASSYAGGLGNTIYF
TRBV10-3	TRBJ2-5	CAISKGTGKGQETQYF
TRBV7-2	TRBJ2-5	CASSLARLEGETQYF
TRBV7-2	TRBJ2-1	CASSLAGGRAGGEQFF
TRBV28	TRBJ2-1	CASSTPGLVVNEQFF
TRBV20-1	TRBJ1-5	CSASSTPSNQPQHF
TRBV5-1	TRBJ1-6	CASSTRDRGHNSPLHF
TRBV28	TRBJ2-3	CASTPWPGQGTPDTQYF
TRBV5-1	TRBJ2-7	CASSIALQGDPYEQYF